This T cell receptor beta chain derives from a study of CD8 T cells in Susac syndrome. From germline, CDR1 is LNHNV and CDR2 YYDKDF (reference sequence). The CDR3 contains 12 residues. Deletions cut 5 bases from V and 5 bases from J, with 10 bases between. A quantity of about 0.5 to 1 ug RNA underwent reverse transcription using random hexamers. The authors amplified TCR beta CDR3 across 54 Vbeta and 13 Jbeta using immunoSEQ multiplex PCR. Using its own MiXCR run on the immunoSEQ multiplex PCR reads, TCRdb lists one record per CDR3 protein. This table holds 180,000 or so distinct CDR3 sequences, approximately 94% found once. Sequencing targeted TCR beta in T cells from blood (CD8+ and CD4+). Isolation of CD8+ and CD4+ T cells was performed negatively, whereas enrichment of TEMRA cells was done by FACS.

Sequencing was done on a sample of CD4+ T cells from PBMCs. This sequence originates from a human donor in good health. The chain couples TRBV15 to TRBJ2-7; D not resolved. The CDR3 loop reads CATSARRDEQYF. The CDR3 nucleotides read TGTGCCACCAGCGCCCGACGGGACGAGCAGTACTTC.